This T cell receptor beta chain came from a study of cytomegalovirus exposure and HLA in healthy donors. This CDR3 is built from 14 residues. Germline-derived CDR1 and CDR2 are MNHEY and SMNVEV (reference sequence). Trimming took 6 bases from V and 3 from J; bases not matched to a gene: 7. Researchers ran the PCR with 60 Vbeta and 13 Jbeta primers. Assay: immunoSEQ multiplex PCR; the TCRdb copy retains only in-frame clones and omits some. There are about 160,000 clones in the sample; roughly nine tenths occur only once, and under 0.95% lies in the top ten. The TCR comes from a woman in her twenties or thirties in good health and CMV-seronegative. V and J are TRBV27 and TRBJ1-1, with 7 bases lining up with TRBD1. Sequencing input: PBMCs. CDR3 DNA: TGTGCCAGCAGCATCGTAGGGGGCGACACTGAAGCTTTCTTT. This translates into CASSIVGGDTEAFF.